This TCR beta chain was recorded in a study of T cell responses to AZD1222 COVID-19 vaccine (dated by TCRdb to about 2021). Study-wide context: TCR sequencing was performed for 230 to 250 trial participants, of whom 207 were given two doses of AZD1222 and 26 were given two doses of MenACWY control vaccine. Trial participants were enrolled by age into subgroups of 18-55, 56-69 and 70-plus years, and around 150, 29 and 61 TCR-sequenced participants, respectively, were included in these subgroups.

On this clone: It lacks a known antigen. The sample holds no much larger clone one base away, and base qualities are not on file.

The CDR3 regions of human TCRbeta chains were analyzed by immunosequencing. On the study's bioinformatics: Repertoire TCRs were checked for matches against a reference library of SARS-CoV-2-specific TCRs that had been generated using the MIRA antigen-specificity platform. Breadth was defined as the fraction of unique TCRs that were SARS-CoV-2-associated, and depth was defined as the fraction of total T cells that were SARS-CoV-2-associated. Using the MIRA data, each spike-specific TCR was mapped to the spike region that the TCR reacts to and placed in a CD4 or CD8 class. Log10-transformed breadth and depth values were compared by one-way ANOVA with Sidak's multiple comparisons tests. TCRdb's version of the immuneACCESS table is confined to in-frame rearrangements and falls short of the full clone set. An unresolved V gene accounts for under half of the shortfall where checked; the remainder is of unknown origin. V, J and clone size are those of that table, while D and trimming were read from the DNA. The sample contains 130,000 or so clones, 91% of them found a single time. About 1.9% of the sample is in the top ten clones.

What this sample's time point label stands for: about 28 days (+/-7) after the second vaccine dose. Because spike-specific TCR depth and breadth did not differ between the two schedules, AZD1222 recipients who got a second dose at roughly 4 weeks were pooled with those who got a second dose at roughly 12 weeks. The vaccinee samples were drawn from two UK trials, COV001 and COV002, one of which was a single-blind randomized controlled phase 2/3 trial testing AZD1222 (ChAdOx1 nCoV-19) in healthy adults. For TCRbeta chain sequencing, PBMC samples from trial participants were taken at day 0 and at day 28 after the second dose. What the research found in general, with its limitations: Nearly half of unique spike-specific TCRs reportedly recognized epitopes outside regions mutated in the B.1.351 and B.1.1.7 variants. Conclusions about previously exposed vaccinees were limited because only a handful of AZD1222 recipients were SARS-CoV-2 seropositive at baseline. In the small 56-69-year group, the increase in depth fell short of significance, most likely because of low power. Participants were mostly white British, with more females than males. The authors suggested clonal diversity may have been underestimated. After two AZD1222 doses, both the breadth and the depth of spike-specific TCRs were significantly higher than at day 0 and than in MenACWY recipients. The vaccine-associated CD4 TCRs covered the entire spike protein, and the dominant responses fell in regions 160-218 and 743-854. Because no day 14 peak-response samples were available, the repertoires could be characterized only after the peak T cell response.

Per the germline V gene, KGHDR is the CDR1 and SFDVKD is the CDR2. The V and J ends are trimmed by 3 bases and 6 bases, leaving 10 bases between them. The CDR3 numbers 13 residues from cysteine through phenylalanine. The retained sequence is limited to the CDR3, 39 bases, with the frame set at the first base. The sequenced sample was peripheral blood, obtained 28 days after the second AZD1222 dose. The sequence links TRBV24-1 to TRBJ1-1; the D segment could be TRBD1, given 6 matching bases. The receptor was isolated from an adult who received the AZD1222 COVID-19 vaccine. For the CDR3, the sequence is CATSDSNRAEAFF. The DNA sequence reads TGTGCCACCAGTGATAGTAACAGGGCTGAAGCTTTCTTT.